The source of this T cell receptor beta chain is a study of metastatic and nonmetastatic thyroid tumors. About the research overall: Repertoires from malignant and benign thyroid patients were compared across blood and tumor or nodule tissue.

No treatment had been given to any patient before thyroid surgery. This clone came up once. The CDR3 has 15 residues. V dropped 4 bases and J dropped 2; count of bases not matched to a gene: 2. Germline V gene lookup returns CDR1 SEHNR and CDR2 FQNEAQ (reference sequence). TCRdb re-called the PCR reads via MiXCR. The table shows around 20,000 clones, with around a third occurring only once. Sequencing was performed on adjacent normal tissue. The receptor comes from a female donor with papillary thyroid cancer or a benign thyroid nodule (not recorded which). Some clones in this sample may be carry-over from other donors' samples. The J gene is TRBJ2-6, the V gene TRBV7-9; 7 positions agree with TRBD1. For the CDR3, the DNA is TGTGCCAGCAGCTATACAGGGGCTGGGGCCAACGTCCTGACTTTC. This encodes CASSYTGAGANVLTF. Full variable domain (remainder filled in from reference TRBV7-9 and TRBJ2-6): DTGVSQNPRHKITKRGQNVTFRCDPISEHNRLYWYRQTLGQGPEFLTYFQNEAQLEKSRLLSDRFSAERPKGSFSTLEIQRTEQGDSAMYLCASSYTGAGANVLTFGAGSRLTVL.